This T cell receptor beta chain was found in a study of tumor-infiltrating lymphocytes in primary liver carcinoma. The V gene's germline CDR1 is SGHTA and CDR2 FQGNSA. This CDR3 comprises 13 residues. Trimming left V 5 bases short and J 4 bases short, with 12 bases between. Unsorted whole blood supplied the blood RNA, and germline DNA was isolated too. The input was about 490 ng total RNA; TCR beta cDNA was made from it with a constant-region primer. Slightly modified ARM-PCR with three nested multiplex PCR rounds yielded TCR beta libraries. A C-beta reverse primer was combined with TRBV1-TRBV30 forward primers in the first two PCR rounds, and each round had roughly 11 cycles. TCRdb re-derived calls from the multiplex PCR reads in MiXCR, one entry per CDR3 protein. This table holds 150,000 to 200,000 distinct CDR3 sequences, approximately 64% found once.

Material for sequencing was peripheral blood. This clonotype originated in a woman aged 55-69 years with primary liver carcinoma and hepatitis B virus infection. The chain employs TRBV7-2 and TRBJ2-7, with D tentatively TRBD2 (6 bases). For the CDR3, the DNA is TGTGCCAGCAGCAATTACGGGGGTTACGAGCAGTACTTC. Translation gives CASSNYGGYEQYF.